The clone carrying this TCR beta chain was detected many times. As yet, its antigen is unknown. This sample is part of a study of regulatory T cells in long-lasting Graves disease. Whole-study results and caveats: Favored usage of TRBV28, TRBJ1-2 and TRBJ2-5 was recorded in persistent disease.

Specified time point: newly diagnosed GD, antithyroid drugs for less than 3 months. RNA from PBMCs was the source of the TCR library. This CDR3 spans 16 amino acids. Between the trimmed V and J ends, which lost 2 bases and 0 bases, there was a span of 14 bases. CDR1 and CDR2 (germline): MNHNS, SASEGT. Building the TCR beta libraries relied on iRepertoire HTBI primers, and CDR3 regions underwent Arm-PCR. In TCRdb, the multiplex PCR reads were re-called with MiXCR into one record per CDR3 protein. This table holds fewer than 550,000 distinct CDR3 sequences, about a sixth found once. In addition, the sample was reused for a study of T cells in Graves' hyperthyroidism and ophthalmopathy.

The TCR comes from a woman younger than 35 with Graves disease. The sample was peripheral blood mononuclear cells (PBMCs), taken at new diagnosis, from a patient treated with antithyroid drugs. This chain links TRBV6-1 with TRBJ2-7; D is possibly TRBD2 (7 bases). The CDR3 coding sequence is TGTGCCAGCAGTGAAATTGGGGGCGGGGGCTCCTACGAGCAGTACTTC. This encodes CASSEIGGGGSYEQYF.